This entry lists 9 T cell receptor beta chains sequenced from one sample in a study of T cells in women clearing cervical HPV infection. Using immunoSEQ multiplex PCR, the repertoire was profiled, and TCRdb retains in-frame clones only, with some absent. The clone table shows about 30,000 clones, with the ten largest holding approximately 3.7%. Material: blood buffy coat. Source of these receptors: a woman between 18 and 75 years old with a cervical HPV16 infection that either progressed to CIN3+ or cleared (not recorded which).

The chain's CDR3 is CASSTGAGNEKLFF. Incomplete CDR3 DNA: TGTGCCAGCAGCACAGGGGCTGGGAATGAAAAA. The chain links TRBV28 to TRBJ1-4; 7 bases line up with TRBD1. The read is 3 residues too short to cover the CDR3 end, so that end is filled in from the germline J gene. CDR1 MDHEN and CDR2 SYDVKM come from the germline V gene. V was pared by 6 bases and J by 5 bases, with 6 bases of the junction left unmatched. This CDR3 comprises 14 residues. Looking up the rest from reference TRBV28 and TRBJ1-4 gives the full variable domain: DVKVTQSSRYLVKRTGEKVFLECVQDMDHENMFWYRQDPGLGLRLIYFSYDVKMKEKGDIPEGYSVSREKKERFSLILESASTNQTSMYLCASSTGAGNEKLFFGSGTQLSVL.

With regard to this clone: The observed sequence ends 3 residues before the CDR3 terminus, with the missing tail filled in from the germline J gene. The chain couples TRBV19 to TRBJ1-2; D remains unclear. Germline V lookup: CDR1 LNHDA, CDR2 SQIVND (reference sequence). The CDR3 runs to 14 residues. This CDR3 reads CASSIAGASYDYTF. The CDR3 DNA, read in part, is TGTGCCAGTAGTATAGCAGGCGCTTCCTACGAC.

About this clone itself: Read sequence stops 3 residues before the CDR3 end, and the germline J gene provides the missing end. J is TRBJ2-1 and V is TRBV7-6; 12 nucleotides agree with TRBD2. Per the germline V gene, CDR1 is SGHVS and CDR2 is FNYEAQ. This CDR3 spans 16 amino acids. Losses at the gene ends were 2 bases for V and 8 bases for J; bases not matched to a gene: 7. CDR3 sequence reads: CASSLMRLAGEDEQFF. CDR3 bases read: TGTGCCAGCAGCTTAATGAGACTAGCGGGGGAGGATGAG. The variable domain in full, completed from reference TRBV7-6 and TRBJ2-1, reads GAGVSQSPRYKVTKRGQDVALRCDPISGHVSLYWYRQALGQGPEFLTYFNYEAQQDKSGLPNDRFSAERPEGSISTLTIQRTEQRDSAMYRCASSLMRLAGEDEQFFGPGTRLTVL.

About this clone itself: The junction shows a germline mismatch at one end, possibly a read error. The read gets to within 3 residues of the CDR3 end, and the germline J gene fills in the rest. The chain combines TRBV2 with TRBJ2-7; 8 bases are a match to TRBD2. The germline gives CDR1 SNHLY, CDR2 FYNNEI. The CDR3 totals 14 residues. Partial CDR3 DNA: TGTGCCAGCAGTTCCGGGACTAGTTCCTCCGAG. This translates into CASSSGTSSSE. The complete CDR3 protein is CASSSGTSSSEQYF.

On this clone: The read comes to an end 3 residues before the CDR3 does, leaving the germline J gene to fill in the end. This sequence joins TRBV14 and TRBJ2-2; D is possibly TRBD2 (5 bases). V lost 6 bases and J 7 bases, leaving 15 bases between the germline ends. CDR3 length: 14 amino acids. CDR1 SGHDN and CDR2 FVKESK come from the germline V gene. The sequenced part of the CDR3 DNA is TGTGCCAGCAGTCCCGGTTTCGCGGGCGGGGAG. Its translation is CASSPGFAGGE. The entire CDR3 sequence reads CASSPGFAGGELFF.

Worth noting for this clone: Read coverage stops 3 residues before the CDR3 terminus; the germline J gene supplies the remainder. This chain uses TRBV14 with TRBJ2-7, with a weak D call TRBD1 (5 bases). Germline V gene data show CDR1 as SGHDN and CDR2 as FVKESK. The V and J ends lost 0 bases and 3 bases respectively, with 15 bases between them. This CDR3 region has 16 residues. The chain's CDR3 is CASSQDLGRAYYEQYF. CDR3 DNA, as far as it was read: TGTGCCAGCAGCCAAGATTTAGGCAGGGCTTACTACGAG.

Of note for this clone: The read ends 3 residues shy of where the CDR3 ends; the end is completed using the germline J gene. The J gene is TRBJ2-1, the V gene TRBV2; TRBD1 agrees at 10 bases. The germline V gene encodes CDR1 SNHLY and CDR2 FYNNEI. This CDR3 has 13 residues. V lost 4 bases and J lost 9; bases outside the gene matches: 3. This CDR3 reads CASSGGTGVEQFF. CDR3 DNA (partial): TGTGCCAGCAGTGGGGGGACAGGGGTTGAG.

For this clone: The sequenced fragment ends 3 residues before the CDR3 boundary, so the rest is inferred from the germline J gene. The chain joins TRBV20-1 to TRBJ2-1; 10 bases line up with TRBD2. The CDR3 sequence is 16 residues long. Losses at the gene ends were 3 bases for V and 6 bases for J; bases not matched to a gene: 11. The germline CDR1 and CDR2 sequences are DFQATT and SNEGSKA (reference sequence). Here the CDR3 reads CSASIFLAGVVNEQFF. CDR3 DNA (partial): TGCAGTGCTAGCATTTTTCTAGCGGGAGTCGTCAATGAG.

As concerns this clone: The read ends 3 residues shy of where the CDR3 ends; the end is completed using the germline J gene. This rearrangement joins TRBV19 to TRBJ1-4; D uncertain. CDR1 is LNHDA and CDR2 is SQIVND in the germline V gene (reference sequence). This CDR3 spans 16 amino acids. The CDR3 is CASSNVILDSTRKLFF. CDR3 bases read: TGTGCCAGTAGTAACGTCATTTTGGACTCTACTAGGAAA.